This entry is about one T cell receptor (beta chain). Its specific antigen is unknown. No base quality values were provided; no much bigger clone lies one nucleotide off. The CDR3 runs 18 amino acids, cysteine and phenylalanine included. The DNA shown is the 54-base CDR3, in frame from base 1. V has 4 bases trimmed and J has 6 bases trimmed; junction bases matching no gene number 18. From a lookup of the germline V gene, CDR1 and CDR2 are MNHNS and SASEGT. The sample originates from a study of shared clonotypes between healthy human individuals (dated by TCRdb to 2019 to 2021). With respect to the entire study: The cohort included three men and two women between 18 and 49 years of age. Per donor, three plates each were used for CD4 naive and CD4 memory, two for CD8 naive, and one for CD8 memory. Blood TCR repertoires of five healthy adults were deeply sequenced to estimate repertoire size and the extent of clonotype sharing between individuals. Libraries were prepared and TCR repertoires were sequenced by different laboratories using diverse techniques, in order to increase sequencing depth and limit assay-specific biases. Leukapheresis yielded between about 0.94 and 9.5 billion PBMCs per donor.

Using the deep immunoSEQ assay, TCR CDR3 regions were amplified from genomic DNA by multiplex PCR. Genomic DNA extracted from each cell subset was distributed evenly over all wells of several immunoSEQ 96-well plates, and each plate served as one replicate. For sorted subsets, around 0.2 ug genomic DNA, equal to tens of thousands of T cell genomes, was loaded into each replicate PCR. The purified libraries were quantified using a Qubit 3.0 fluorometer, sized with a Bioanalyzer 2100, and then quantified again using the KAPA Library Quantification kit. A separate single-read 150-cycle Illumina NextSeq 550 flow cell was used to sequence each immunoSEQ 96-well plate. The paper's data handling went like this. The immunoSEQ output contained only junctional sequences without quality scores, so filtering could not match that applied to full-length reads. Sequences were annotated with PyIR, a Python wrapper for IgBLAST v1.9, using IMGT germline references to assign V/J genes and CDR3. Reads were removed for weak V/J assignments (E-value above 1e-6), missing CDR3, stop codons, out-of-frame junctions, or ambiguous translated residues. V3J clonotypes were defined as sequences sharing the same inferred V gene, J gene, and CDR3 amino acid sequence. To compute the percentage overlap between repertoires, the number of shared unique clonotypes was divided by the size of the smaller repertoire. Repertoire richness was assessed with RTK rarefaction, the Chao1 estimator, and Recon v2.1 estimates of unobserved clonotypes. For all TCRbeta clonotypes obtained by the gDNA method from four donors, generation probabilities were computed with OLGA. TCRdb took over this immuneACCESS table, retaining in-frame rearrangements with V and J assigned. Such tables are incomplete; in checked studies, under half of the missing clones stem from an unresolved V gene, and the remainder is unexplained. V and J calls and clone size follow that table, whereas D and trimming were derived from the DNA. For this sample the table gives approximately 1,000,000 clones, of which 75% to 85% were detected only once. The ten biggest clones cover under 0.65% of the sample.

Paper-wide results and their limitations: Because the study included only a small number of donors, the genetic and exposure-history diversity represented was limited. Incomplete sequencing was indicated by rarefaction of sorted-subset datasets, despite the large sequencing depth. Sampling was limited to blood, and TCR repertoires in tissue likely differ from TCR repertoires in blood. Pairwise subsampling indicated that sequencing depth was expected to affect the degree of clonotype sharing among donors. When a handful of donors were compared, the shared fraction of clonotypes was around 4.6% for naive CD4, less than 4% for naive CD8, roughly 2.5% for memory CD4, and around 0.4% for memory CD8. Compared with non-shared clonotypes, clonotypes shared by all four sorted-subset donors had higher generation probabilities. Estimated clonotype richness was generally larger for naive than for memory subsets.

Healthy HIV-negative adults with no recently reported acute infections or vaccinations were included as donors. Every donor was a Caucasian adult residing in Nashville, Tennessee, USA. Magnetic negative selection was used to enrich CD4+ T cells, after which naive cells were positively selected on CD45RA and the negative fraction became the memory subset. Blood was obtained by leukapheresis, after which PBMCs were separated by Ficoll-Histopaque density gradient centrifugation and cryopreserved in liquid nitrogen vapor phase. Analytical flow cytometry was used to check the purity and quantity of each magnetically sorted T cell population. Genomic DNA was isolated from every sorted fraction and measured by UV absorbance on a Nanodrop 2000c.

The receptor was derived from a man aged 18 to 29 in good health. Some clones in this sample may be carry-over from other donors' samples. The chain was built from TRBV6-1 and TRBJ1-5; 7 central nucleotides agree with TRBD1. What was sequenced was memory CD4+ T cells from PBMCs. The sample's cell subset or site, from its label and the paper: CD45RA-negative fraction. The CDR3 reads CASSVSSGQTISGQPQHF. The base sequence is TGTGCCAGCAGTGTCTCCTCGGGACAGACAATTTCCGGTCAGCCCCAGCATTTT.